The rows below give T cell receptor beta chains drawn from one sample of a study of T cells in Graves' hyperthyroidism and ophthalmopathy. Via MiXCR, TCRdb re-called the multiplex PCR reads, giving one row per CDR3 protein. This sample has roughly 420,000 distinct CDR3 sequences, with roughly 15% found just once. Material for sequencing was blood. These receptors originate from a woman between 18 and 29 years old with Graves' hyperthyroidism. Both conserved end residues are part of each CDR3. D genes are given only for firm matches. Clone size appears in some rows only: once, few, many, or a class for an expanded clone.

J: TRBJ2-7; size: .; V: TRBV6-2/TRBV6-3; D: TRBD2; length: 16; CDR3: CASSYVAGGPVLEQYF; DNA: TGTGCCAGCAGTTACGTAGCGGGAGGGCCGGTTCTCGAGCAGTACTTC
J: TRBJ2-7; size: .; V: TRBV14; D: .; length: 11; CDR3: CASSQYPEQYF; DNA: TGTGCCAGCAGCCAATATCCAGAGCAGTACTTC
J: TRBJ2-7; size: .; V: TRBV2; D: TRBD2; length: 15; CDR3: CASSLVPSGSGEQYF; DNA: TGTGCCAGCAGTTTGGTACCTAGCGGGTCCGGCGAGCAGTACTTC
J: TRBJ1-5; size: many; V: TRBV6-2/TRBV6-3; D: .; length: 15; CDR3: CASSYSSVGNQPQHF; DNA: TGTGCCAGCAGTTACTCGTCAGTGGGCAATCAGCCCCAGCATTTT
J: TRBJ2-7; size: .; V: TRBV4-1; D: TRBD1; length: 15; CDR3: CASSLSGTGDYEQYF; DNA: TGCGCCAGCAGCCTATCCGGGACAGGGGACTACGAGCAGTACTTC
J: TRBJ2-2; size: .; V: TRBV18; D: .; length: 17; CDR3: CASSLLNSEANTGELFF; DNA: TGTGCCAGCTCACTACTGAACTCTGAAGCTAACACCGGGGAGCTGTTTTTT
J: TRBJ1-6; size: .; V: TRBV6-1; D: TRBD1; length: 15; CDR3: CASSLRDRRNSPLHF; DNA: TGTGCCAGCAGCCTCAGGGACAGGCGTAATTCACCCCTCCACTTT
J: TRBJ1-1; size: .; V: TRBV11-1; D: TRBD1; length: 14; CDR3: CARSDTRTGEKAFF; DNA: TGTGCCCGCAGCGACACCCGGACAGGGGAAAAAGCTTTCTTT
J: TRBJ2-7; size: many; V: TRBV3-1; D: TRBD1; length: 14; CDR3: CASSEGTGNYEQYF; DNA: TGTGCCAGCAGCGAAGGGACAGGTAACTACGAGCAGTACTTC
J: TRBJ2-7; size: many; V: TRBV28; D: TRBD1; length: 15; CDR3: CASRPGTGGGYEQYF; DNA: TGTGCCAGCAGGCCCGGGACAGGGGGCGGGTACGAGCAGTACTTC
J: TRBJ1-1; size: .; V: TRBV29-1; D: TRBD1; length: 17; CDR3: CGVGFLTGGSFGTEAFF; DNA: TGCGGCGTTGGGTTCCTGACAGGGGGCTCGTTCGGCACTGAAGCTTTCTTT
J: TRBJ2-2; size: many; V: TRBV11-2; D: TRBD1; length: 17; CDR3: CASSKRGQGMDTGELFF; DNA: TGTGCCAGCAGCAAGAGGGGACAGGGAATGGACACCGGGGAGCTGTTTTTT
J: TRBJ1-6; size: .; V: TRBV5-6; D: TRBD1; length: 14; CDR3: CASSSGTVYSPLHF; DNA: TGTGCCAGCAGCTCCGGGACAGTGTATTCACCCCTCCACTTT
J: TRBJ1-1; size: many; V: TRBV18; D: .; length: 15; CDR3: CASSPLRGPVTEAFF; DNA: TGTGCCAGCTCGCCCCTGAGGGGCCCTGTCACTGAAGCTTTCTTT
J: TRBJ2-1; size: .; V: TRBV14; D: TRBD2; length: 15; CDR3: CASSQGAGVGHEQFF; DNA: TGTGCCAGCAGCCAAGGAGCGGGAGTAGGACATGAGCAGTTCTTC
J: TRBJ2-1; size: many; V: TRBV5-4; D: TRBD2; length: 15; CDR3: CASSLVDSGRYEQFF; DNA: TGTGCCAGCAGCTTGGTCGATAGCGGGAGATATGAGCAGTTCTTC